This is a list of T cell receptor beta chains from one sample in a study of control samples from healthy donors and cancer patients. Repertoires were generated with immunoSEQ multiplex PCR, while TCRdb's copy carries only in-frame clones and drops some. This table holds some 120,000 clones, around 87% found once. Sequencing was performed on blood. Receptors originate from a man aged 40-55 years in good health. CDR3s include the opening cysteine and the closing phenylalanine or tryptophan. Fields, in order: D gene, J gene, V gene, CDR3 length, clone size, CDR3 protein, CDR3 DNA. A D gene is named only where the DNA matches it firmly. Not every row has a clone size; where given, it reads once, few, many or a size class.

TRBD2 | TRBJ2-7 | TRBV29-1 | 14 | NA | CSVEVAPGGYEQYF | TGCAGCGTTGAAGTGGCTCCGGGAGGCTACGAGCAGTACTTC
NA | TRBJ1-2 | TRBV10-2 | 13 | NA | CASSETTAYGYTF | TGCGCCAGCAGTGAAACGACAGCCTATGGCTACACCTTC
NA | TRBJ1-1 | TRBV12-3/TRBV12-4 | 13 | NA | CASRRGEDTEAFF | TGTGCCAGCAGGAGGGGCGAGGACACTGAAGCTTTCTTT
NA | TRBJ1-1 | TRBV11-2 | 15 | NA | CASSSHGRIRCEAFF | TGTGCCAGCAGCTCCCATGGTCGCATTCGCTGTGAAGCTTTCTTT
NA | TRBJ2-3 | TRBV15 | 17 | once | CATSRGLSGRSTDTQYF | TGTGCCACCAGCAGAGGTCTTAGCGGACGAAGCACAGATACGCAGTATTTT
TRBD2 | TRBJ2-5 | TRBV4-2 | 17 | NA | CASSQDRGSGGVKTQYF | TGTGCCAGCAGCCAAGATAGGGGTAGCGGGGGGGTAAAGACCCAGTACTTC
NA | TRBJ2-7 | TRBV10-1 | 13 | NA | CASSEGTYYEQYF | TGCGCCAGCAGTGAGGGAACCTACTACGAGCAGTACTTC
NA | TRBJ2-5 | TRBV7-9 | 14 | NA | CASSRQVVRETQYF | TGTGCCAGCAGCAGACAGGTGGTTCGAGAGACCCAGTACTTC
TRBD2 | TRBJ2-7 | TRBV3-1/TRBV3-2 | 17 | NA | CASSQGLAATSSYEQYF | TGTGCCAGCAGCCAAGGACTAGCGGCCACTAGCTCCTACGAGCAGTACTTC
NA | TRBJ1-1 | TRBV12-3/TRBV12-4 | 12 | NA | CASSRGNTEAFF | TGTGCCAGCAGTCGGGGTAACACTGAAGCTTTCTTT
NA | TRBJ1-4 | TRBV5-6 | 14 | NA | CASSFPAPNEKLFF | TGTGCCAGCAGCTTTCCGGCCCCAAATGAAAAACTGTTTTTT
NA | TRBJ1-5 | TRBV21-1 | 17 | NA | CASSKDPGRHSNQPQHF | TGTGCCAGCAGCAAAGACCCGGGCCGACATAGCAATCAGCCCCAGCATTTT
NA | TRBJ1-2 | TRBV5-6 | 14 | NA | CASSLDLGGAGYTF | TGTGCCAGCAGCTTGGATCTCGGAGGGGCTGGCTACACCTTC
NA | TRBJ2-3 | TRBV7-2 | 13 | few | CASSEGGPDTQYF | TGTGCCAGCAGCGAGGGGGGCCCAGATACGCAGTATTTT
NA | TRBJ1-1 | TRBV18 | 13 | NA | CASPPRVNPEAFF | TGTGCCAGCCCACCACGAGTCAACCCTGAAGCTTTCTTT
TRBD1 | TRBJ1-1 | TRBV6-6 | 16 | NA | CASSYSPGQGSTEAFF | TGTGCCAGCAGTTACTCTCCTGGACAGGGGAGCACTGAAGCTTTCTTT
NA | TRBJ1-5 | TRBV19 | 12 | NA | CASSQGTQPQHF | TGTGCCAGTAGTCAGGGAACTCAGCCCCAGCATTTT
NA | TRBJ1-5 | TRBV12-5 | 19 | NA | CASGLNHLGTPEGDQPQHF | TGTGCTAGTGGTTTGAACCACCTCGGGACTCCCGAAGGCGATCAGCCCCAGCATTTT
NA | TRBJ2-3 | TRBV28 | 15 | medium-sized | CASSLFEGSQDTQYF | TGTGCCAGCAGTTTATTTGAGGGATCACAGGATACGCAGTATTTT
TRBD1 | TRBJ2-7 | TRBV19 | 14 | NA | CASSILGQGYEQYF | TGTGCCAGTAGTATTCTTGGACAGGGCTACGAGCAGTACTTC
TRBD1 | TRBJ2-7 | TRBV28 | 14 | NA | CASSLAGTGDEQYF | TGTGCCAGCAGTTTAGCCGGGACAGGGGACGAGCAGTACTTC
NA | TRBJ2-7 | TRBV7-8 | 15 | few | CASSLGASVAYEQYF | TGTGCCAGCAGCTTAGGGGCTAGCGTGGCCTACGAGCAGTACTTC
NA | TRBJ2-5 | TRBV5-6 | 16 | NA | CASSLAATSLQETQYF | TGTGCCAGCAGCTTGGCGGCGACTAGTCTGCAAGAGACCCAGTACTTC
NA | TRBJ2-3 | TRBV30 | 14 | NA | CAWSSSPFTDTQYF | TGTGCCTGGAGTTCAAGTCCGTTCACAGATACGCAGTATTTT
NA | TRBJ1-1 | TRBV2 | 12 | NA | CASGTPRGEAFF | TGTGCCAGTGGGACCCCGAGGGGTGAAGCTTTCTTT
NA | TRBJ1-1 | TRBV6-4 | 13 | NA | CASCWGPGTEAFF | TGTGCCAGCTGTTGGGGGCCGGGCACTGAAGCTTTCTTT
NA | TRBJ2-3 | TRBV11-3 | 12 | NA | CASTKRADTQYF | TGTGCCAGCACTAAAAGGGCGGATACGCAGTATTTT
NA | TRBJ1-5 | TRBV6-5 | 13 | NA | CASSPRSNQPQHF | TGTGCCAGCAGTCCGAGGAGCAATCAGCCCCAGCATTTT
NA | TRBJ1-5 | TRBV6-5 | 14 | NA | CASSGRGGDQPQHF | TGTGCCAGCAGCGGGCGGGGGGGAGATCAGCCCCAGCATTTT
TRBD2 | TRBJ2-3 | TRBV5-1 | 16 | NA | CASSFRTSGSTDTQYF | TGCGCCAGCAGCTTCCGGACTAGCGGGAGCACAGATACGCAGTATTTT
NA | TRBJ2-2 | TRBV24-1 | 15 | NA | CATSALEGDTGELFF | TGTGCCACCAGTGCCCTCGAGGGGGACACCGGGGAGCTGTTTTTT
NA | TRBJ2-5 | TRBV7-9 | 16 | NA | CASSLGTGTPQETQYF | TGTGCCAGCAGCTTAGGAACCGGGACGCCACAAGAGACCCAGTACTTC
NA | TRBJ2-5 | TRBV5-1 | 13 | NA | CASSLFRGETQYF | TGCGCCAGCAGCTTGTTTAGGGGAGAGACCCAGTACTTC
TRBD1 | TRBJ1-1 | TRBV25-1 | 15 | NA | CASSEIDRESTEAFF | TGTGCCAGCAGTGAGATCGACAGGGAATCGACTGAAGCTTTCTTT
NA | TRBJ1-1 | TRBV5-1 | 14 | NA | CASSLVSRNTEAFF | TGCGCCAGCAGCTTGGTCAGCAGGAACACTGAAGCTTTCTTT
NA | TRBJ2-5 | TRBV7-2 | 13 | NA | CASSLGGPETQYF | TGTGCCAGCAGCTTAGGAGGACCGGAGACCCAGTACTTC
TRBD1 | TRBJ2-5 | TRBV5-8 | 16 | once | CASSQSRYRGQETQYF | TGTGCCAGCAGCCAAAGCCGATACAGGGGCCAAGAGACCCAGTACTTC
TRBD2 | TRBJ2-5 | TRBV4-1 | 17 | NA | CASSQAVASGGLETQYF | TGCGCCAGCAGCCAAGCCGTGGCTAGCGGGGGGCTAGAGACCCAGTACTTC
NA | TRBJ2-6 | TRBV7-3 | 15 | NA | CASSDGTVGANVLTF | TGTGCCAGCAGCGACGGGACGGTTGGGGCCAACGTCCTGACTTTC
NA | TRBJ1-1 | TRBV7-9 | 13 | NA | CASSLAKNTEAFF | TGTGCCAGCAGCTTAGCCAAGAACACTGAAGCTTTCTTT
TRBD2 | TRBJ2-7 | TRBV2 | 17 | NA | CASSGPPGLARTYEQYF | TGTGCCAGCAGTGGACCTCCCGGACTAGCGCGAACCTACGAGCAGTACTTC
TRBD1 | TRBJ1-5 | TRBV30 | 13 | NA | CAWKDRANQPQHF | TGTGCCTGGAAGGACAGGGCGAATCAGCCCCAGCATTTT
NA | TRBJ2-1 | TRBV5-4 | 17 | NA | CASSQRTTSNSYNEQFF | TGTGCCAGCAGCCAACGAACAACTAGCAACTCCTACAATGAGCAGTTCTTC
TRBD1 | TRBJ1-2 | TRBV27 | 16 | NA | CASSLSRDRGLHGYTF | TGTGCCAGCAGTTTATCTAGGGACAGGGGACTCCATGGCTACACCTTC
NA | TRBJ2-1 | TRBV20-1 | 14 | once | CSASRGGSDNEQFF | TGCAGTGCTAGTCGAGGGGGGTCGGACAATGAGCAGTTCTTC
NA | TRBJ1-1 | TRBV6-2/TRBV6-3 | 13 | NA | CASSYAGNTEAFF | TGTGCCAGCAGTTATGCAGGGAACACTGAAGCTTTCTTT
TRBD1 | TRBJ1-5 | TRBV25-1 | 15 | once | CASSPSSTGGQPQHF | TGTGCCAGCAGCCCTAGTTCGACAGGGGGCCAGCCCCAGCATTTT
NA | TRBJ2-1 | TRBV7-3 | 11 | once | CASSFTYEQFF | TGTGCCAGCAGCTTTACGTATGAGCAGTTCTTC
NA | TRBJ2-1 | TRBV11-3 | 11 | NA | CASSLHNEQFF | TGTGCCAGCAGCCTTCACAATGAGCAGTTCTTC
NA | TRBJ1-1 | TRBV18 | 12 | NA | CASSPGNTEAFF | TGTGCCAGCTCACCAGGGAACACTGAAGCTTTCTTT